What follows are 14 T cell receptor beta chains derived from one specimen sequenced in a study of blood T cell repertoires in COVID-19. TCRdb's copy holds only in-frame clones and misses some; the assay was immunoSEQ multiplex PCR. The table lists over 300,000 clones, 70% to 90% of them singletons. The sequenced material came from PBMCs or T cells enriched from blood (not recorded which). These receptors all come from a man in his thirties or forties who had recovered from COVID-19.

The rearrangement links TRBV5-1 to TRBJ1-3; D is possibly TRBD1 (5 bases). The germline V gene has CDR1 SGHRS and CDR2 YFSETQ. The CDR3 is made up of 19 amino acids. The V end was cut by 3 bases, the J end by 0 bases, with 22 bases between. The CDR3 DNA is TGCGCCAGCAGCTATTTCCGGCAGGGACTCTTCCACTCTGGAAACACCATATATTTT. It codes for CASSYFRQGLFHSGNTIYF.

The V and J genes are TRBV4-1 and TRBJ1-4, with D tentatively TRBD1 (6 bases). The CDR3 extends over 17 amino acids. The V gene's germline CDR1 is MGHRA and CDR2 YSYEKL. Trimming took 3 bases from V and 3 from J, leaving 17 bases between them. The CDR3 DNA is TGCGCCAGCAGCCACGCACCTGTTCCAGGGGCTAATGAAAAACTGTTTTTT. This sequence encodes CASSHAPVPGANEKLFF.

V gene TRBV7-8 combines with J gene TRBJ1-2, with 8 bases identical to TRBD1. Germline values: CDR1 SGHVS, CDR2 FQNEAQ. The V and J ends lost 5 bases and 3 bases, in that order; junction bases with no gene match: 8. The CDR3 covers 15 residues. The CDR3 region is CASSPRTGNDYGYTF. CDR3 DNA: TGTGCCAGCAGCCCCCGGACAGGGAACGACTATGGCTACACCTTC.

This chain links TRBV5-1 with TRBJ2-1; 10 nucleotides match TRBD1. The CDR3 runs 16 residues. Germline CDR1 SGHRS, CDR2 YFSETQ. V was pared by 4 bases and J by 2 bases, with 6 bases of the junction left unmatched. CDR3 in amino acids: CASSPRGTGAYNEQFF. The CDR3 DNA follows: TGCGCCAGCAGCCCTAGGGGGACAGGGGCCTACAATGAGCAGTTCTTC.

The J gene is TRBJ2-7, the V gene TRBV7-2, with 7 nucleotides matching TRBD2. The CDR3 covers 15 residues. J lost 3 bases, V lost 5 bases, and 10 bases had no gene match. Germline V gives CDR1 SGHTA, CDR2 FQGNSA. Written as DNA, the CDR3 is TGTGCCAGCAGCCCGCAAGGGACTACAATCTACGAGCAGTACTTC. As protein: CASSPQGTTIYEQYF. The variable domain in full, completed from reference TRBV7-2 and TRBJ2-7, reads GAGVSQSPSNKVTEKGKDVELRCDPISGHTALYWYRQSLGQGLEFLIYFQGNSAPDKSGLPSDRFSAERTGGSVSTLTIQRTQQEDSAVYLCASSPQGTTIYEQYFGPGTRLTVT.

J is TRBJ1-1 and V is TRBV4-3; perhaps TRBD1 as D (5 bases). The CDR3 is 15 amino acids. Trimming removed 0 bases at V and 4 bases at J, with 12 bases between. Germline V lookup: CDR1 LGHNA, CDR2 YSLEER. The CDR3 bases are TGCGCCAGCAGCCAAGAATGGGGGGTGGGCACTGAAGCTTTCTTT. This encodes CASSQEWGVGTEAFF.

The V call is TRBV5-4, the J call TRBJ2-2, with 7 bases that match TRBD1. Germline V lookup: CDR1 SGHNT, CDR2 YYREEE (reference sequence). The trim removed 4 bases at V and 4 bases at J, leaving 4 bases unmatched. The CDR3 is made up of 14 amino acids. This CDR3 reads CASSQGQRTGELFF. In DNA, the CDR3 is TGTGCCAGCAGCCAGGGACAGCGCACCGGGGAGCTGTTTTTT.

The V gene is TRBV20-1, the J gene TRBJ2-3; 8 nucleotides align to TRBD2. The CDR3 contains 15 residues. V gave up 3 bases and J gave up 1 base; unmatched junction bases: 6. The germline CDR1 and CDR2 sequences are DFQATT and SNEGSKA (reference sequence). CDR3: CSASRAGDRTDTQYF. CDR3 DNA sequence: TGCAGTGCTAGTAGAGCGGGGGACCGCACAGATACGCAGTATTTT.

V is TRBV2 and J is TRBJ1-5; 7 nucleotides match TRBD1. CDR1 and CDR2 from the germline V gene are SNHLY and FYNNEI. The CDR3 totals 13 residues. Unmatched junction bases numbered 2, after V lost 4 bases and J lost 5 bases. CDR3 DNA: TGTGCCAGCAGTGGGACAGGTGATCAGCCCCAGCATTTT. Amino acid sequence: CASSGTGDQPQHF.

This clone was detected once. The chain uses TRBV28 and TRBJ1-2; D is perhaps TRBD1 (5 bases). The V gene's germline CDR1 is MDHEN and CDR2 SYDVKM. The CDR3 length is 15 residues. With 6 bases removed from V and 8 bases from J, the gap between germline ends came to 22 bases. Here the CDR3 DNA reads TGTGCCAGCAGATTACTGATAGACGGGACTTACGGCTACACCTTC. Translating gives CASRLLIDGTYGYTF.

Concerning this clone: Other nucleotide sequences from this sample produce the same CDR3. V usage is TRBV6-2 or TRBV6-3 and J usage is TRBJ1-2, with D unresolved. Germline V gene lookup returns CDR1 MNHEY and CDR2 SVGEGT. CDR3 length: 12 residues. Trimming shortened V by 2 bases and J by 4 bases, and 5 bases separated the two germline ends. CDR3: CASSYRGYGYTF. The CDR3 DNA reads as TGTGCCAGCAGTTACCGGGGCTATGGCTACACCTTC.

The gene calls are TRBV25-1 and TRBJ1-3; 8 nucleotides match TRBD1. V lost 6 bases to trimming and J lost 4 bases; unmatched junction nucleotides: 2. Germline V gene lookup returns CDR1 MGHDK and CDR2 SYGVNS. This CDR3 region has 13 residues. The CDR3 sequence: CASRQGAGNTIYF. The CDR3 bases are TGTGCCAGCAGGCAGGGGGCCGGAAACACCATATATTTT. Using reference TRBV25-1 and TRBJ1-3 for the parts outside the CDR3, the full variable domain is EADIYQTPRYLVIGTGKKITLECSQTMGHDKMYWYQQDPGMELHLIHYSYGVNSTEKGDLSSESTVSRIRTEHFPLTLESARPSHTSQYLCASRQGAGNTIYFGEGSWLTVV.

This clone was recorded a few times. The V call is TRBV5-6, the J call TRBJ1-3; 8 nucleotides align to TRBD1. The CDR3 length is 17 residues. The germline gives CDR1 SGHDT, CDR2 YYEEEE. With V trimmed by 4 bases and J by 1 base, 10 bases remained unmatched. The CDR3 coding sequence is TGTGCCAGCAGCATATGGACAGGGCTTGATTCTGGAAACACCATATATTTT. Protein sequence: CASSIWTGLDSGNTIYF.

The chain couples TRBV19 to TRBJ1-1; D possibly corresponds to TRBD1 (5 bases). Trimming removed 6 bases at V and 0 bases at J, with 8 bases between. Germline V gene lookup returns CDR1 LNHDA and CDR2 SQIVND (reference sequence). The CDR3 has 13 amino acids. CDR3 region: CASRRGMNTEAFF. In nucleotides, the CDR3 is TGTGCCAGTAGGCGGGGCATGAACACTGAAGCTTTCTTT.